What follows are 21 T cell receptor beta chains derived from one specimen sequenced in a study of blood T cell repertoires in COVID-19. Only in-frame clones appear in the TCRdb table, and some are missing; sequencing was by immunoSEQ multiplex PCR. The repertoire holds about 200,000 clones, with approximately 82% as singletons. The specimen sequenced was peripheral blood. The receptor source for this set is a human donor in a cohort sampled during active COVID-19.

The chain employs TRBV7-2 and TRBJ2-3; 7 bases are shared with TRBD1. After removal of 5 bases from V and 1 base from J, the junction contained 6 bases not matched to a gene. Germline loops: CDR1 SGHTA, CDR2 FQGNSA. The CDR3 has 15 residues. The CDR3 loop is CASSARTGRTDTQYF. The CDR3 DNA reads as TGTGCCAGCAGCGCGCGGACAGGCCGCACAGATACGCAGTATTTT.

The V gene is TRBV25-1, the J gene TRBJ1-1; no definite D call. The CDR3 runs 13 residues. The V end was cut by 0 bases, the J end by 0 bases, with 2 bases between. Germline CDR1 and CDR2: MGHDK and SYGVNS. CDR3 protein: CASSEYLNTEAFF. CDR3 nucleotides: TGTGCCAGCAGTGAATACTTGAACACTGAAGCTTTCTTT.

The genes are TRBV28 and TRBJ2-1; TRBD2 aligns across 7 bases. Germline V gene data show CDR1 as MDHEN and CDR2 as SYDVKM. The CDR3 consists of 15 residues. The junction had 9 bases not matched to a gene; V was cut back by 2 bases and J by 8 bases. CDR3 in amino acids: CASSLQASGNHEQFF. The CDR3 DNA follows: TGTGCCAGCAGTTTACAAGCTAGCGGTAACCATGAGCAGTTCTTC. Full variable domain (rest looked up from reference TRBV28 and TRBJ2-1): DVKVTQSSRYLVKRTGEKVFLECVQDMDHENMFWYRQDPGLGLRLIYFSYDVKMKEKGDIPEGYSVSREKKERFSLILESASTNQTSMYLCASSLQASGNHEQFFGPGTRLTVL.

V is TRBV19 and J is TRBJ2-3; TRBD2 agrees at 12 bases. V dropped 5 bases and J dropped 0; count of bases not matched to a gene: 3. CDR1 LNHDA and CDR2 SQIVND come from the germline V gene (reference sequence). This CDR3 has 16 residues. The CDR3 DNA follows: TGTGCCAGTAGTCGCGGGACTAGCGGGAGCACAGATACGCAGTATTTT. Protein sequence: CASSRGTSGSTDTQYF.

The rearrangement links TRBV11-3 to TRBJ2-2, with D possibly TRBD2 on 7 matching bases. CDR3 length equals 16 residues. Trimming shortened V by 1 base and J by 6 bases, and 15 bases separated the two germline ends. Germline V gives CDR1 SGHNT, CDR2 YENEEA. In DNA form, the CDR3 reads TGTGCCAGCAGCTTAGTTCGGGGGGCGACGCCCGGGGAGCTGTTTTTT. The encoded protein is CASSLVRGATPGELFF. The variable domain in full, completed from reference TRBV11-3 and TRBJ2-2, reads EAGVVQSPRYKIIEKKQPVAFWCNPISGHNTLYWYLQNLGQGPELLIRYENEEAVDDSQLPKDRFSAERLKGVDSTLKIQPAELGDSAVYLCASSLVRGATPGELFFGEGSRLTVL.

The chain couples TRBV6-5 to TRBJ2-1, with 10 bases that match TRBD2. V lost 2 bases to trimming and J lost 4 bases; unmatched junction nucleotides: 2. The CDR3 has 15 residues. CDR1 is MNHEY, CDR2 SVGAGI, per germline. The CDR3 loop is CASSYRTSGYNEQFF. In nucleotides, the CDR3 is TGTGCCAGCAGTTACAGGACTAGCGGTTACAATGAGCAGTTCTTC.

This rearrangement joins TRBV5-1 to TRBJ2-5, with TRBD1 identical over 8 bases. Germline values: CDR1 SGHRS, CDR2 YFSETQ. The CDR3 is 17 amino acids. Trimming removed 4 bases from V and 5 bases from J; junction bases left unmatched: 16. CDR3 in amino acids: CASSPTGQGGGYETQYF. The CDR3 region has the DNA TGCGCCAGCAGCCCTACAGGACAGGGTGGAGGATATGAGACCCAGTACTTC.

V and J are TRBV28 and TRBJ1-4; tentatively, D is TRBD1 (6 bases). This CDR3 has 15 residues. CDR1 MDHEN and CDR2 SYDVKM come from the germline V gene. Trimming cost V 6 bases and J 5 bases, with 16 bases left between them. CDR3 loop: CASSPGGQQNEKLFF. The CDR3, as DNA: TGTGCCAGCAGCCCGGGGGGGCAGCAAAATGAAAAACTGTTTTTT.

The chain is built from TRBV3-1 (or the pseudogene TRBV3-2) and TRBJ2-4, with 9 nucleotides matching TRBD2. The CDR3 has 19 amino acids. Germline CDR1 and CDR2: LGHDT and YNNKEL (reference sequence). Trimming at V came to 0 bases and at J to 1 base, leaving 10 bases not matched to a gene. CDR3 sequence reads: CASSQETSGQGVAKNIQYF. CDR3 nucleotide sequence: TGTGCCAGCAGCCAAGAAACTAGCGGGCAGGGGGTGGCCAAAAACATTCAGTACTTC.

The V call is TRBV19, the J call TRBJ2-5; tentatively, D is TRBD1 (7 bases). V was trimmed by 3 bases and J by 5 bases, leaving 22 bases between them. This CDR3 is 17 amino acids long. Per the germline V gene, CDR1 is LNHDA and CDR2 is SQIVND (reference sequence). CDR3 nucleotides: TGTGCCAGTAGTATTTCCCCCGGCAGGGGGAGGTACGAGACCCAGTACTTC. It translates to CASSISPGRGRYETQYF.

The rearrangement uses TRBV28 and TRBJ1-1; 7 bases match TRBD1. Germline-derived CDR1 and CDR2 are MDHEN and SYDVKM. This CDR3 is 15 amino acids long. Trimming took 6 bases from V and 5 from J; bases not matched to a gene: 12. CDR3 sequence: CASRPILRGMTEAFF. The DNA of the CDR3 is TGTGCCAGCAGACCCATCCTCAGGGGGATGACTGAAGCTTTCTTT.

J is TRBJ2-1 and V is TRBV21-1; the DNA was not compared with TRBD2, the D call given in the table. TRBV21-1 is shown as a pseudogene. The CDR3 extends over 19 amino acids. This CDR3 reads CASSNRGSRVSRKGGEQFF. The DNA for the CDR3 is TGTGCCAGCAGCAACCGGGGGAGCAGGGTCAGCAGAAAGGGCGGTGAGCAGTTCTTC.

This clone was recorded only once. The V and J genes are TRBV21-1 and TRBJ2-5; TRBD2, the table's D call, lacks a check against the DNA. TRBV21-1 counts as a pseudogene. This CDR3 contains 15 residues. CDR3 in amino acids: CASSKVRGDKETQYF. The CDR3 coding sequence is TGTGCCAGCAGCAAAGTACGGGGAGATAAAGAGACCCAGTACTTC.

About this clone: In the same sample, other DNA sequences code for this CDR3. This sequence joins TRBV7-9 and TRBJ2-7, with D unresolved. Per germline, CDR1 SEHNR and CDR2 FQNEAQ (reference sequence). The CDR3 is made up of 12 amino acids. The V end lost 4 bases, the J end lost 2 bases, and 6 bases lay between the germline ends. CDR3 loop: CASSSAAYEQYF. The CDR3 DNA reads as TGTGCCAGCAGCTCCGCGGCCTACGAGCAGTACTTC.

The rearrangement joins TRBV28 to TRBJ2-3; 7 bases map to TRBD2. Germline CDR1 and CDR2: MDHEN and SYDVKM. J was trimmed by 4 bases and V by 2 bases; bases with no gene match: 15. This CDR3 is built from 18 residues. The CDR3 region is CASSLGGVTSHPADTQYF. In nucleotides, the CDR3 is TGTGCCAGCAGTTTAGGGGGGGTGACTAGCCACCCAGCAGATACGCAGTATTTT.

The CDR3 sequence is CASRREGKITGELFF. CDR3 DNA sequence: TGTGCCAGCAGACGGGAGGGAAAAATCACCGGGGAGCTGTTTTTT. This rearrangement joins TRBV27 to TRBJ2-2, with 8 bases identical to TRBD2. Trimming cost V 6 bases and J 4 bases; bases outside gene matches: 7. The CDR3 has 15 residues. The germline V gene has CDR1 MNHEY and CDR2 SMNVEV (reference sequence).

The genes are TRBV27 and TRBJ2-7; 7 nucleotides line up with TRBD2. With 5 bases clipped from V and 4 bases from J, the junction kept 11 bases outside the gene matches. This CDR3 region has 15 residues. The germline CDR1 and CDR2 sequences are MNHEY and SMNVEV (reference sequence). CDR3 protein: CASSPPPGLIYEQYF. DNA for the CDR3: TGTGCCAGCAGTCCGCCCCCGGGACTAATATACGAGCAGTACTTC.

This chain uses TRBV19 with TRBJ1-4; 7 bases fit TRBD1. Germline loops: CDR1 LNHDA, CDR2 SQIVND (reference sequence). The CDR3 has 15 residues. The trim removed 7 bases at V and 0 bases at J, leaving 5 bases unmatched. CDR3 DNA sequence: TGTGCCAGTAAGGCCGGGACAGCAACTAATGAAAAACTGTTTTTT. It translates to CASKAGTATNEKLFF.

This chain links TRBV19 with TRBJ2-4; 14 bases are shared with TRBD2. J lost 9 bases, V lost 5 bases, and 6 bases had no gene match. CDR3 length: 15 residues. CDR1 is LNHDA and CDR2 is SQIVND in the germline V gene (reference sequence). The CDR3 bases are TGTGCCAGTAGTTCGGGACTAGCGGGAGTGAGCATTCAGTACTTC. This gives the protein CASSSGLAGVSIQYF. Together with reference TRBV19 and TRBJ2-4, the CDR3 gives the full variable domain: DGGITQSPKYLFRKEGQNVTLSCEQNLNHDAMYWYRQDPGQGLRLIYYSQIVNDFQKGDIAEGYSVSREKKESFPLTVTSAQKNPTAFYLCASSSGLAGVSIQYFGAGTRLSVL.

The J gene is TRBJ1-2, the V gene TRBV3-1 (or the pseudogene TRBV3-2); D unresolved. The CDR3 has 15 amino acids. V gave up 3 bases and J gave up 4 bases, with 15 bases separating them. CDR1 and CDR2 (germline): LGHDT, YNNKEL (reference sequence). CDR3 residues: CASSHKYRAGYGYTF. The DNA of the CDR3 is TGTGCCAGCAGCCACAAATACCGGGCGGGCTATGGCTACACCTTC.

This clone was observed once. This chain joins TRBV5-5 and TRBJ2-2; a weak D match, TRBD1 (6 bases). The CDR3 consists of 15 residues. Germline V gives CDR1 SGHKS, CDR2 YYEKEE (reference sequence). V dropped 4 bases and J dropped 3 bases, with 13 bases sitting between them. The chain's CDR3 is CASSIRDTHTGELFF. The CDR3 DNA sequence: TGTGCCAGCAGCATCCGGGACACCCACACCGGGGAGCTGTTTTTT.